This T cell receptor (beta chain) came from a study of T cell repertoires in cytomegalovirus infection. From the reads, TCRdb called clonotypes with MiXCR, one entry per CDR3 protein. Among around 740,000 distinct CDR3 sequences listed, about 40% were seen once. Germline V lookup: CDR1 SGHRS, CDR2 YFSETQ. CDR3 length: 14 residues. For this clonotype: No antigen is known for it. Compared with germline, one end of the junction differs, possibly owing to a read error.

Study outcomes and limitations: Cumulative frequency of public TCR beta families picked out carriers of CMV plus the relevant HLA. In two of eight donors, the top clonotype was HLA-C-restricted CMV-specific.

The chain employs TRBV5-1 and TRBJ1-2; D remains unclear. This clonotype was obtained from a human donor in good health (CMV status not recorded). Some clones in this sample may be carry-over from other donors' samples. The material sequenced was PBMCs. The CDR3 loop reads CASSSENTILDYNF. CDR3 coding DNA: TGCGCCAGCAGCTCAGAAAACACCATCCTGGACTACAACTTC.